This is a list of T cell receptor beta chains from one sample in a study of post-analysis software for immune sequencing data. TCRdb called the PCR reads again in MiXCR, with one record for every CDR3 protein. This sample carries fewer than 850,000 distinct CDR3 sequences, about 32% of them seen once, and the ten largest clones take around 0.6%. Sequencing was carried out using blood. Receptor source: a girl aged 10 to 17 with multiple sclerosis. Each CDR3 is given with its conserved first and last residue. A D gene is named only where the DNA matches it firmly. Size is omitted from some rows. Given values are once, few, many or a class for expanded clones.

v_gene	d_gene	abundance	j_gene	CDR3aa	CDR3nt
TRBV7-9	TRBD1	NA	TRBJ1-4	CASSNRDRNEKLFF	TGTGCCAGCAGTAACCGGGACAGAAATGAAAAACTGTTTTTT
TRBV2	NA	NA	TRBJ1-4	CASMLDIFNEKRFF	TGTGCCAGCATGCTCGACATCTTTAATGAAAAACGGTTTTTT
TRBV7-9	NA	NA	TRBJ2-5	CASSLDIETQYF	TGTGCCAGCAGCTTAGACATAGAGACCCAGTACTTC
TRBV29-1	TRBD1	few	TRBJ2-1	CSARGQGAHNEQFF	TGCAGTGCACGGGGACAGGGGGCCCACAATGAGCAGTTCTTC
TRBV29-1	TRBD1	NA	TRBJ2-1	CSVSRQGAATEQFF	TGCAGCGTTTCACGGCAGGGGGCTGCTACGGAGCAGTTCTTC
TRBV4-2	NA	few	TRBJ1-2	CASSQPPRDGGRYGYTF	TGTGCCAGCAGCCAGCCACCCCGGGACGGAGGACGCTATGGCTACACCTTC
TRBV7-7	NA	NA	TRBJ2-1	CASSLGDGINEQFF	TGTGCCAGCAGCTTGGGGGACGGAATCAATGAGCAGTTCTTC
TRBV27	TRBD1	NA	TRBJ2-1	CASSPGQGDGNEQFF	TGTGCCAGCAGTCCGGGACAGGGGGACGGCAATGAGCAGTTCTTC
TRBV20-1	TRBD1	once	TRBJ1-2	CSATNRGQGGYTF	TGCAGTGCTACAAACAGGGGGCAAGGGGGCTACACCTTC
TRBV6-6	TRBD2	NA	TRBJ2-3	CASTSLAVGSGVDTQYF	TGTGCCAGCACATCCCTGGCCGTTGGTAGCGGGGTTGATACGCAGTATTTT
TRBV29-1	TRBD2	NA	TRBJ2-1	CSVAGLAVKAYNEQFF	TGCAGCGTCGCGGGACTAGCGGTCAAGGCCTACAATGAGCAGTTCTTC
TRBV20-1	NA	NA	TRBJ1-2	CSARREGPRYYGYTF	TGCAGTGCTAGGAGGGAGGGGCCAAGGTACTATGGCTACACCTTC
TRBV6-1	NA	NA	TRBJ1-2	CASRPTGYGYTF	TGTGCCAGCAGGCCCACAGGGTATGGCTACACCTTC
TRBV3-1	TRBD1	NA	TRBJ2-3	CASSQGDRGSGSQYF	TGTGCCAGCAGCCAAGGGGACAGGGGGTCGGGTTCGCAGTATTTT
TRBV6-1	NA	NA	TRBJ1-1	CASSLLRGEAFF	TGTGCCAGCAGCCTCCTAAGAGGGGAAGCTTTCTTT
TRBV4-3	TRBD2	few	TRBJ2-1	CASSHEGREQDEQFF	TGCGCCAGCAGCCACGAGGGGCGGGAGCAGGATGAGCAGTTCTTC
TRBV28	TRBD2	NA	TRBJ2-1	CASSLWGLAGAASYNEQFF	TGTGCCAGCAGTTTATGGGGACTAGCGGGAGCCGCCTCCTACAATGAGCAGTTCTTC
TRBV20-1	NA	NA	TRBJ2-2	CSASAGRATGELFF	TGCAGTGCTAGTGCAGGCCGGGCAACCGGGGAGCTGTTTTTT
TRBV29-1	TRBD1	NA	TRBJ1-2	CSVSTKIPGQGVGYTF	TGCAGCGTTTCTACGAAAATACCGGGACAGGGGGTTGGCTACACCTTC
TRBV7-2	TRBD2	NA	TRBJ2-1	CASSPTSGRALNEQFF	TGTGCCAGCAGCCCGACTAGCGGGAGGGCCTTAAATGAGCAGTTCTTC
TRBV20-1	NA	NA	TRBJ1-2	CSARDQQGPLVSGYTF	TGCAGTGCTAGAGATCAACAGGGCCCGTTAGTGAGCGGCTACACCTTC
TRBV7-2	TRBD2	few	TRBJ2-3	CASRPRGGSTDTQYF	TGTGCCAGCAGGCCCCGGGGAGGGAGCACAGATACGCAGTATTTT
TRBV6-2/TRBV6-3	NA	NA	TRBJ2-4	CASSRTGTNIQYF	TGTGCCAGCAGTCGTACGGGCACAAACATTCAGTACTTC
TRBV7-7	NA	NA	TRBJ2-7	CASSPLAGRDASYEQYF	TGTGCCAGCAGCCCCCTCGCCGGGCGGGATGCCTCCTACGAGCAGTACTTC
TRBV19	NA	NA	TRBJ2-2	CASTVTGLVNTGELFF	TGTGCCAGTACCGTAACAGGGTTGGTGAACACCGGGGAGCTGTTTTTT
TRBV27	NA	few	TRBJ2-7	CASRGHSPTYEQYF	TGTGCCAGCAGGGGACATAGCCCGACCTACGAGCAGTACTTC
TRBV12-3/TRBV12-4	TRBD1	few	TRBJ1-2	CASSWGTGVVYGYTF	TGTGCCAGCTCCTGGGGGACAGGGGTTGTCTATGGCTACACCTTC
TRBV10-3	NA	many	TRBJ1-1	CAISGGQGNTEAFF	TGTGCCATCAGTGGTGGGCAGGGAAACACTGAAGCTTTCTTT
TRBV7-2	NA	NA	TRBJ2-3	CASSSQGGIGTDTQYF	TGTGCCAGCAGCTCACAGGGGGGGATCGGCACAGATACGCAGTATTTT
TRBV24-1	NA	NA	TRBJ2-2	CATRDSRGPGELFF	TGTGCCACCAGGGATTCCCGGGGCCCAGGGGAGCTGTTTTTT
TRBV28	NA	NA	TRBJ2-3	CASSSVPPDTQYF	TGTGCCAGCAGTTCAGTTCCCCCAGATACGCAGTATTTT
TRBV6-2/TRBV6-3	NA	NA	TRBJ1-5	CASRRQGVGNQPQHF	TGTGCCAGCCGTCGCCAGGGAGTTGGCAATCAGCCCCAGCATTTT